These 17 T cell receptor beta chains were sequenced from one sample in a study of cytomegalovirus exposure and HLA in healthy donors. Both 60 Vbeta primers and 13 Jbeta primers went into the PCR. Sequencing was performed with immunoSEQ multiplex PCR; in TCRdb, only in-frame clones are kept and a portion is missing. The sample holds some 96,000 clones, about 75% seen once. The sample was PBMCs. These receptors all stem from a man aged 40-49 years in good health and CMV-seropositive.

This sequence joins TRBV6-4 and TRBJ2-1, with a tentative D call TRBD2 (7 bases). CDR3 size: 16 residues. The V and J ends lost 5 bases and 0 bases respectively, with 14 bases between them. Germline-derived CDR1 and CDR2 are MRHNA and SNTAGT. The CDR3 DNA is TGTGCCAGCAGTCGACAAAGGGGGGGCTCCTACAATGAGCAGTTCTTC. Translated, it gives CASSRQRGGSYNEQFF.

The chain links TRBV28 to TRBJ2-7, with D tentatively TRBD1 (5 bases). Trimming removed 10 bases from V and 3 bases from J, with 13 bases in between. Germline values: CDR1 MDHEN, CDR2 SYDVKM. The CDR3 contains 12 residues. Written as DNA, the CDR3 is TGTGCCATACAGGAGTGGTTCTACGAGCAGTACTTC. Translating gives CAIQEWFYEQYF.

The chain combines TRBV11-3 with TRBJ2-7; maybe TRBD1 (6 bases). Deletions cut 2 bases from V and 1 base from J, with 9 bases between. Germline CDR1 and CDR2: SGHNT and YENEEA. The CDR3 sequence is 14 residues long. In nucleotides, the CDR3 is TGTGCCAGCAGCTTACACAGGGATTCCTACGAGCAGTACTTC. Protein: CASSLHRDSYEQYF. Combining the CDR3 with reference TRBV11-3 and TRBJ2-7 gives the whole variable domain EAGVVQSPRYKIIEKKQPVAFWCNPISGHNTLYWYLQNLGQGPELLIRYENEEAVDDSQLPKDRFSAERLKGVDSTLKIQPAELGDSAVYLCASSLHRDSYEQYFGPGTRLTVT.

This chain connects TRBV6-5 to TRBJ1-2, with no clear D. Germline V gives CDR1 MNHEY, CDR2 SVGAGI. The CDR3 consists of 15 residues. Between the trimmed V and J ends, which lost 3 bases and 4 bases, there was a span of 15 bases. CDR3 in amino acids: CASSYSTGDFYGYTF. As DNA, the CDR3 is TGTGCCAGCAGTTATTCCACCGGAGACTTCTATGGCTACACCTTC.

As concerns this clone: This specimen includes other DNA sequences encoding the same CDR3. CDR3 region: CASSLKGANGYTF. CDR3 coding DNA: TGTGCCAGCAGCTTAAAGGGGGCGAATGGCTACACCTTC. V usage is TRBV7-2 and J usage is TRBJ1-2; 7 nucleotides agree with TRBD1. V lost 2 bases, J lost 6 bases, and 3 bases stayed unmatched. Germline CDR1 and CDR2: SGHTA and FQGNSA. The CDR3 is 13 amino acids.

The V and J genes are TRBV18 and TRBJ2-2, with D tentatively TRBD1 (5 bases). Trimming pared 6 bases from V and 6 bases from J, leaving 14 bases between. Germline V lookup: CDR1 KGHSH, CDR2 LQKENI. The CDR3 totals 14 residues. CDR3 coding DNA: TGTGCCAGCTCCGCGACAGAACGATCCGGGGAGCTGTTTTTT. It encodes CASSATERSGELFF.

This chain connects TRBV18 to TRBJ1-2; 7 positions match TRBD1. The CDR3 loop spans 18 amino acids. From germline, CDR1 is KGHSH and CDR2 LQKENI. The V segment lost 4 bases and the J segment 5 bases; nucleotides outside the gene matches: 19. As DNA, the CDR3 is TGTGCCAGCTCACACCGGGGACAGAGCACACTACTAAGTTATGGCTACACCTTC. Translation: CASSHRGQSTLLSYGYTF.

The rearrangement links TRBV7-8 to TRBJ2-5, with TRBD1 matching over 7 bases. Germline loops: CDR1 SGHVS, CDR2 FQNEAQ. The CDR3 is 13 residues long. With V trimmed by 4 bases and J by 2 bases, 1 base remained unmatched. This chain's CDR3 is CASSSGQQETQYF. CDR3 nucleotide sequence: TGTGCCAGCAGCTCGGGACAGCAAGAGACCCAGTACTTC.

The V call is TRBV4-1, the J call TRBJ2-5, with TRBD2 identical over 7 bases. Germline V CDR1 and CDR2: MGHRA, YSYEKL. CDR3 size: 15 residues. V trimming: 5 bases; J trimming: 5 bases; junction bases outside the gene matches: 11. CDR3: CASSGLAEQRETQYF. CDR3 DNA: TGCGCCAGCAGCGGCCTAGCGGAGCAGAGGGAGACCCAGTACTTC.

This chain joins TRBV10-3 and TRBJ1-2, with D uncertain. CDR1 and CDR2 (germline): ENHRY, SYGVKD. The CDR3 is 11 residues long. With 6 bases removed from V and 1 base from J, the gap between germline ends came to 3 bases. DNA of the CDR3: TGTGCCATCAGCAGTAACTATGGCTACACCTTC. This translates into CAISSNYGYTF.

This clone occurred many times. Different DNA sequences within this sample yield the same CDR3. The chain is built from TRBV6-5 and TRBJ1-1; 7 bases line up with TRBD1. CDR1 is MNHEY and CDR2 is SVGAGI in the germline V gene. V gave up 2 bases and J gave up 0 bases; unmatched junction bases: 3. The CDR3 covers 15 residues. The CDR3 DNA is TGTGCCAGCAGTTACGCGGGACAGCTGAACACTGAAGCTTTCTTT. Its protein is CASSYAGQLNTEAFF.

V and J are TRBV11-2 and TRBJ2-1, with TRBD2 matching 11 bases. The CDR3 covers 18 residues. CDR1 SGHAT and CDR2 FQNNGV come from the germline V gene. V was pared by 5 bases and J by 0 bases, with 9 bases of the junction left unmatched. CDR3 in DNA: TGTGCCAGCAGCGATAGCGGGAGGGCCCTAAGCTCCTACAATGAGCAGTTCTTC. Encoded protein: CASSDSGRALSSYNEQFF.

The V and J genes are TRBV6-1 and TRBJ1-1, with a weak D call TRBD1 (6 bases). The CDR3 has 14 residues. Germline V lookup: CDR1 MNHNS, CDR2 SASEGT. Trimming took off 2 bases at V and 4 bases at J, with 11 bases between the two ends. The CDR3 reads CASSETGLFTEAFF. The CDR3 DNA follows: TGTGCCAGCAGTGAAACAGGGCTCTTCACTGAAGCTTTCTTT.

This clone occurred a few times. V and J are TRBV9 and TRBJ2-1; D is uncertain. CDR1 SGDLS and CDR2 YYNGEE come from the germline V gene. CDR3 length: 14 residues. V was cut by 0 bases and J by 5 bases, with 9 bases left in between. In DNA, the CDR3 is TGTGCCAGCAGCGTAGGTGTAGATAACAATGAGCAGTTCTTC. Protein product: CASSVGVDNNEQFF.

V is TRBV9 and J is TRBJ2-2, with D possibly matching TRBD1 (6 bases). V was trimmed by 0 bases and J by 5 bases, leaving 8 bases between them. This CDR3 has 14 amino acids. Germline V gene lookup returns CDR1 SGDLS and CDR2 YYNGEE. CDR3 DNA sequence: TGTGCCAGCAGCGTAGGAGGGGGAACCGGGGAGCTGTTTTTT. Protein product: CASSVGGGTGELFF.

The chain joins TRBV2 to TRBJ2-5, with 7 bases that match TRBD1. V gave up 7 bases and J gave up 5 bases; unmatched junction bases: 10. The CDR3 has 14 amino acids. Per the germline V gene, CDR1 is SNHLY and CDR2 is FYNNEI. CDR3 protein: CASTRGQNRETQYF. The CDR3 DNA reads as TGTGCCAGCACCCGGGGACAGAATAGGGAGACCCAGTACTTC. The full variable domain, with the rest looked up from reference TRBV2 and TRBJ2-5, is EPEVTQTPSHQVTQMGQEVILRCVPISNHLYFYWYRQILGQKVEFLVSFYNNEISEKSEIFDDQFSVERPDGSNFTLKIRSTKLEDSAMYFCASTRGQNRETQYFGPGTRLLVL.

This clone was observed a few times. This chain uses TRBV7-9 with TRBJ2-3; 13 nucleotides match TRBD2. Germline V CDR1 and CDR2: SEHNR, FQNEAQ (reference sequence). The CDR3 extends over 16 amino acids. The V segment lost 5 bases and the J segment 2 bases; nucleotides outside the gene matches: 4. CDR3 loop: CASSRTSGGPTDTQYF. The CDR3 DNA follows: TGTGCCAGCAGCCGGACTAGCGGGGGACCCACAGATACGCAGTATTTT.